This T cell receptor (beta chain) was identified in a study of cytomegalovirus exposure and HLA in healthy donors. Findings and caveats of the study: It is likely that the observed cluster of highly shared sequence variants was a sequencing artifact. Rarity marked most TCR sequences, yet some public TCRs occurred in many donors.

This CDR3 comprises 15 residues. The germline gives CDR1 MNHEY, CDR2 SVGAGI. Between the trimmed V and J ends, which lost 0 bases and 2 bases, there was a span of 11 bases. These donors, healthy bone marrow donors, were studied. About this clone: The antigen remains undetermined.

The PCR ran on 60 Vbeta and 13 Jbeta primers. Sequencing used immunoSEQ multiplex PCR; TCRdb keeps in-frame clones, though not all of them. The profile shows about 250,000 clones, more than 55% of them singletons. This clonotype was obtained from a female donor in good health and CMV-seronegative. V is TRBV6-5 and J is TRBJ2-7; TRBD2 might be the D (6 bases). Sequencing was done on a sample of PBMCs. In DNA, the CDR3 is TGTGCCAGCAGTTACTCCATTAGCGGTCCCTACGAGCAGTACTTC. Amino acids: CASSYSISGPYEQYF.